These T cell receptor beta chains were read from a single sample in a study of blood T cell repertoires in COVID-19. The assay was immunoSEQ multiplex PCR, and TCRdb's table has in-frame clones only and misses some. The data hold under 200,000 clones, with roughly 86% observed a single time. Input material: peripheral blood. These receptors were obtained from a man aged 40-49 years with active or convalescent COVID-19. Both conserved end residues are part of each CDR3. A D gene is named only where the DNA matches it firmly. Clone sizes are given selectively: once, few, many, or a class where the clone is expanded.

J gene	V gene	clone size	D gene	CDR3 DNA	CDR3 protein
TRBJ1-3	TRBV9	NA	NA	TGTGCCAGCAGCGTGGCCCCCGGGGGGGAGAGGGGAAACACCATATATTTT	CASSVAPGGERGNTIYF
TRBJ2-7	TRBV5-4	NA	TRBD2	TGTGCCAGCAGCTTGCCCTTAAGCGCCGGGGGGGAGCAGTACTTC	CASSLPLSAGGEQYF
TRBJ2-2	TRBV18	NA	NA	TGTGCCAGCTCACCACCCCGTCAGGGAGGTAACACCGGGGAGCTGTTTTTT	CASSPPRQGGNTGELFF
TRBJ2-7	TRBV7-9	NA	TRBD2	TGTGCCAGCAGCTCCCCCGGGACTAGCGGATACGAGCAGTACTTC	CASSSPGTSGYEQYF
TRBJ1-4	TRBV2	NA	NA	TGTGCCAGCAGGGACAGTTTTAATGAAAAACTGTTTTTT	CASRDSFNEKLFF
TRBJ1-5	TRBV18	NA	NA	TGTGCCAGCTCACCATCCGGACCCCTCCGGGATGGCAATCAGCCCCAGCATTTT	CASSPSGPLRDGNQPQHF
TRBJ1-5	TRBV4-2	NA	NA	TGTGCCAGCAGCCAAGACGGGGGAACGCCCCAGCATTTT	CASSQDGGTPQHF
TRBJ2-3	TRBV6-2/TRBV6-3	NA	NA	TGTGCCAGCAGTTACTCGACAATTGGCCCGACAGATACGCAGTATTTT	CASSYSTIGPTDTQYF
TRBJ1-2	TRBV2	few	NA	TGTGCCAGCAGTGAAAGGGCAGGGATTAACTATGGCTACACCTTC	CASSERAGINYGYTF
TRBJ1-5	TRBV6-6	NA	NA	TGTGCCAGCAGAAGAAACCGGGACATATCTCAGCCCCAGCATTTT	CASRRNRDISQPQHF
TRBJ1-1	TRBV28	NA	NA	TGTGCCAGCATGGCGCCAGGGCAGAACACTGAAGCTTTCTTT	CASMAPGQNTEAFF
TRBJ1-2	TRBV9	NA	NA	TGTGCCAGCAGCGGGACAGATTATGGCTACACCTTC	CASSGTDYGYTF
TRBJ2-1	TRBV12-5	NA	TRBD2	TGTGCTAGTGGTTTAGCGGCGGGACTAGCGGGGACATATGAGCAGTTCTTC	CASGLAAGLAGTYEQFF
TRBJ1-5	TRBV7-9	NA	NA	TGTGCCAGCAGCGACGGTACAGGGCTTAATCAGCCCCAGCATTTT	CASSDGTGLNQPQHF
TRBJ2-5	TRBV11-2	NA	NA	TGTGCCAGCAGCTCTAGACCGCAGGGGAAAGAGACCCAGTACTTC	CASSSRPQGKETQYF
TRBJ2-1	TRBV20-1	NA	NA	TGCAGTGCTAGTCGGGGTGCAGTAAACAATGAGCAGTTCTTC	CSASRGAVNNEQFF
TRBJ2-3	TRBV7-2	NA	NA	TGTGCCAGCAGCTTAGACAGGGCCACGGATACGCAGTATTTT	CASSLDRATDTQYF
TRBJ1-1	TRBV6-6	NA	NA	TGTGCCAGCAGTTACTCCCGGACTGAAGCTTTCTTT	CASSYSRTEAFF
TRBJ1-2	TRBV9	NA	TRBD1	TGTGCCAGCAGGAAAAGTCCGGGACAGGGGTACTATGGCTACACCTTC	CASRKSPGQGYYGYTF
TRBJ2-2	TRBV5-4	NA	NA	TGTGCCAGCAGCGCAGGACACCTCGCGAACACCGGGGAGCTGTTTTTT	CASSAGHLANTGELFF
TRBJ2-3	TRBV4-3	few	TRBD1	TGCGCCAGCAGCCTAGGACAGGGCCCCCCAGATACGCAGTATTTT	CASSLGQGPPDTQYF
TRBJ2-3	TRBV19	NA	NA	TGTGCCAGTAGTACAACAGGGCGAGATACGCAGTATTTT	CASSTTGRDTQYF
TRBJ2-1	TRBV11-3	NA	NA	TGTGCCAGCAGCTCCCGTGCGAGGGGCGGGGAGAATGAGCAGTTCTTC	CASSSRARGGENEQFF
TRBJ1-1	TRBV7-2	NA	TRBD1	TGTGCCAGCAGCCGTAGGGACAGTCAAAACACTGAAGCTTTCTTT	CASSRRDSQNTEAFF
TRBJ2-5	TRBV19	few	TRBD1	TGTGCCAGTAGCCGTGGGACAGGTTTCACCGGGTGGGGGGAGACCCAGTACTTC	CASSRGTGFTGWGETQYF
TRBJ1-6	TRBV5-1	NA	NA	TGCGCCAGCAGCCCCAGACACAATTCACCCCTCCACTTT	CASSPRHNSPLHF
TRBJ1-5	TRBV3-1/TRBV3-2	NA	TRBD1	TGTGCCAGCAGCCATGAGGGGACAGGGGACAATCAGCCCCAGCATTTT	CASSHEGTGDNQPQHF
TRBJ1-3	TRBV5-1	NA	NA	TGCGCCAGCAAGGCAGGGACTTCCCGAAACACCATATATTTT	CASKAGTSRNTIYF
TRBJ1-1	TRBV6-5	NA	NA	TGTGCCAGCAGTCATCCTTGGCCTGAAGCTTTCTTT	CASSHPWPEAFF
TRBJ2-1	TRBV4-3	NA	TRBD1	TGCGCCAGCAGCCAAGATCGGGGGAAGGGACAGGGACTCGATGAGCAGTTCTTC	CASSQDRGKGQGLDEQFF
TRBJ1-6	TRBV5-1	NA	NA	TGCGCCAGCAGCTATGAATCAACGACAGGCAGAAATTCACCCCTCCACTTT	CASSYESTTGRNSPLHF
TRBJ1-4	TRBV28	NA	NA	TGTGCCAGCAGTTTAACTCATGAAAAACTGTTTTTT	CASSLTHEKLFF
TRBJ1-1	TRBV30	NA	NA	TGTGCCTGGAGTGGACAGATCGGCGCTGAAGCTTTCTTT	CAWSGQIGAEAFF
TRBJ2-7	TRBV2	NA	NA	TGTGCCAGCAGATCCGGGACACAGGGCCACGAGCAGTACTTC	CASRSGTQGHEQYF
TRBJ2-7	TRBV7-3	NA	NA	TGTGCCAGCAGCTATTACAGGAGCGAGCAGTACTTC	CASSYYRSEQYF
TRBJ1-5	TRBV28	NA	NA	TGTGCCAGCAGTTCCCAGGACAGTCGTAATCAGCCCCAGCATTTT	CASSSQDSRNQPQHF
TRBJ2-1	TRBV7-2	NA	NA	TGTGCCAGCAGCTCGGGACTGCCCGGGGGTGAGCAGTTCTTC	CASSSGLPGGEQFF
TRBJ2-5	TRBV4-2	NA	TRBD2	TGTGCCAGCAGCCAAGAAAGGTTGGCGGGGGGGCAAGAGACCCAGTACTTC	CASSQERLAGGQETQYF
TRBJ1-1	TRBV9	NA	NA	TGTGCCAGCAGCGTAGGGGGAGCCACTGAAGCTTTCTTT	CASSVGGATEAFF
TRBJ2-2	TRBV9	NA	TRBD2	TGTGCCAGCAGCGTAGAACCAGCGGGGGGCACCGGGGAGCTGTTTTTT	CASSVEPAGGTGELFF
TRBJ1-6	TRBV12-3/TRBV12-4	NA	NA	TGTGCCAGTTCACAGGGATATTCACCCCTCCACTTT	CASSQGYSPLHF
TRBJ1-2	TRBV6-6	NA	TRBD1	TGTGCCAGCAGTTACTCGGGCCAGGGGGCACAAGGCTACACCTTC	CASSYSGQGAQGYTF
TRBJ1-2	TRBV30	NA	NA	TGTGCCTGGAGTGATTTGGCAGGTGGCTACACCTTC	CAWSDLAGGYTF
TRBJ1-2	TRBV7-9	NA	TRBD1	TGTGCCAGCAGTCGGGACAGCCTCGAGGGCTACACCTTC	CASSRDSLEGYTF
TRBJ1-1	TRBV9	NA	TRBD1	TGTGCCAGCAGCGTAGGTGGGGGGACAGGTTCAGACACTGAAGCTTTCTTT	CASSVGGGTGSDTEAFF
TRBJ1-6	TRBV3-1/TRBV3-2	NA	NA	TGTGCCAGCAGCCAAGGGGAGGGTGGTTCACCCCTCCACTTT	CASSQGEGGSPLHF
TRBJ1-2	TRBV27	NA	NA	TGTGCCAGCAGTTTTCGAGCAGGGAATGGCTACACCTTC	CASSFRAGNGYTF
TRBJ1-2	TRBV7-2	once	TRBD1	TGTGCCAGCAGCTTAGTACAACGGGACAGCCTTAACTATGGCTACACCTTC	CASSLVQRDSLNYGYTF
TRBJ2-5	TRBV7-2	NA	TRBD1	TGTGCCAGCAGCTTGTACAGGGGTGGGGAGACCCAGTACTTC	CASSLYRGGETQYF
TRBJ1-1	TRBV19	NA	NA	TGTGCCAGTAGGTTAACAGGAGACATGAACACTGAAGCTTTCTTT	CASRLTGDMNTEAFF
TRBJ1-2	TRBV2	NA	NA	TGTGCCAGCAGTGAAGTGACCGGGGTTAACTATGGCTACACCTTC	CASSEVTGVNYGYTF
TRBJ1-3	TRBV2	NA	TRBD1	TGTGCCAGCAGTGCCATGGGACAGGGAAACACCATATATTTT	CASSAMGQGNTIYF
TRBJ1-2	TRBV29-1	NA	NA	TGCAGCGTTGCCTCGGACAGCATTTATGGCTACACCTTC	CSVASDSIYGYTF
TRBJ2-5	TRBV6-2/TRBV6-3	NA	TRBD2	TGTGCCAGCAGCCATGGACTAGCGGGACAAGAGACCCAGTACTTC	CASSHGLAGQETQYF